The 26 T cell receptor beta chains below come from one sample, sequenced in a study of blood T cells in healthy people across ages (dated by TCRdb to between 2015 and 2016). Receptor amplification or capture employed 5' RACE. Sequencing was carried out with an Illumina HiSeq 2500. A second PCR of roughly 7 to 11 cycles was performed with a sample-barcoded 5' primer and a J-beta primer mix. TCRdb trimmed the raw reads at Q25, called clones with MiXCR and kept productive beta chains. Each CDR3 protein appears once, grouped with its most common genes and DNA. The table for this sample lists some 730,000 distinct CDR3 sequences; 20% to 25% of them were counted only once. The ten largest clones represent roughly 22% of the sample. What was sequenced was blood. The receptors here all came from a man between 65 and 79 years old in good health.

This clonotype showed up just a few times. The rearrangement joins TRBV2 to TRBJ2-5; D assignment may be TRBD1 or TRBD2 (5 bases each). CDR1 and CDR2 from the germline V gene are SNHLY and FYNNEI. The ends were cut back, 4 bases at V and 4 bases at J, with 16 bases in the middle. The CDR3 extends over 15 amino acids. CDR3 protein: CASSGEVGAGETQYF. The CDR3 DNA reads TGTGCCAGCAGTGGGGAAGTCGGGGCGGGAGAGACCCAGTACTTC.

This clonotype has more than one count but fewer than ten. CDR3 amino acids: CASSKFSQGTYEQYV. The DNA for the CDR3 is TGTGCCAGCAGCAAATTTTCGCAGGGTACCTACGAGCAGTACGTC. This chain connects TRBV21-1 to TRBJ2-1; the table's TRBD1 call for D was not verified on the DNA. The end of the DNA is better explained by TRBJ2-7, so the J call may be wrong. TRBV21-1 is a pseudogene locus. The CDR3 spans 15 residues.

In its sample, this clonotype was seen a few times. The V and J genes are TRBV5-1 and TRBJ2-7; 7 bases map to TRBD2. Germline V gives CDR1 SGHRS, CDR2 YFSETQ. The CDR3 runs 15 residues. In DNA, the CDR3 is TGCGCCGGCAGCCCGTTCGGGACTAACTCCTACGAGCAGTACGTC. This translates into CAGSPFGTNSYEQYV.

This clonotype was seen a few times. This chain connects TRBV20-1 to TRBJ2-5; TRBD2 matches 11 bases. The V gene end was trimmed by 5 bases and the J gene end by 5 bases; junction bases not matched to a gene: 7. The CDR3 length is 14 residues. Germline V CDR1 and CDR2: DFQATT, SNEGSKA (reference sequence). This CDR3 reads CSAEIAGGSETQYF. The CDR3 region has the DNA TGCAGTGCTGAAATAGCGGGAGGGAGTGAGACCCAGTACTTC.

This clonotype was detected only a few times. The chain combines TRBV25-1 with TRBJ1-2; D call uncertain. V gave up 5 bases and J gave up 0 bases, with 16 bases separating them. Germline V gene data show CDR1 as MGHDK and CDR2 as SYGVNS. This CDR3 comprises 16 residues. The CDR3 DNA follows: TGTGCCAGCAGTCAAACCCGGGAGGAGGCTAACTATGGCTACACCTTC. Encoded protein: CASSQTREEANYGYTF.

In its sample, this clonotype was seen a few times. Here the CDR3 DNA reads TGTGCCAGCAGCTTAGGCTCCCGCACTGAAGCTTTCTTT. Residues: CASSLGSRTEAFF. The chain recombines TRBV7-3 with TRBJ1-1; the D is unclear. The CDR3 has 13 residues. V was clipped by 2 bases and J by 4 bases, with 8 bases between them. CDR1 is SGHTA and CDR2 is FQGTGA in the germline V gene. Drawing the rest from reference TRBV7-3 and TRBJ1-1, the complete variable domain is GAGVSQTPSNKVTEKGKYVELRCDPISGHTALYWYRQSLGQGPEFLIYFQGTGAADDSGLPNDRFFAVRPEGSVSTLKIQRTERGDSAVYLCASSLGSRTEAFFGQGTRLTVV.

The gene calls are TRBV5-1 and TRBJ2-2; D is perhaps TRBD2 (6 bases). Trimming took 7 bases from V and 1 from J, leaving 20 bases between them. The CDR3 spans 17 residues. CDR1 and CDR2 (germline): SGHRS, YFSETQ. The CDR3 DNA reads TGCGCCAGCTTAAATGCGGGATCCCCCCAGAACACCGGGGAGCTGTTTTTT. Protein sequence: CASLNAGSPQNTGELFF.

Many counts were recorded for this clonotype. The CDR3 loop reads CASSAGPRHTDTQYF. CDR3 nucleotide sequence: TGTGCCAGCAGCGCCGGGCCACGGCACACAGATACGCAGTATTTT. This chain joins TRBV7-3 and TRBJ2-3, with D unresolved. The germline CDR1 and CDR2 sequences are SGHTA and FQGTGA. CDR3 length: 15 amino acids. V lost 5 bases and J 2 bases, leaving 14 bases between the germline ends.

This clonotype was counted a few times. J is TRBJ2-3 and V is TRBV12-3 or TRBV12-4, with D unclear. The CDR3 runs 15 residues. With 6 bases removed from V and 2 bases from J, the gap between germline ends came to 15 bases. The CDR3 sequence is CASSSPRLNTDTQYF. CDR3 bases: TGTGCCAGCAGCTCGCCTAGACTGAACACAGATACGCAGTATTTT.

This clonotype has more than one count but fewer than ten. The V gene is TRBV5-1, the J gene TRBJ2-3; 8 nucleotides line up with TRBD2. The V and J ends lost 0 bases and 2 bases, in that order; junction bases with no gene match: 5. Germline CDR1 is SGHRS and CDR2 is YFSETQ. CDR3 length: 16 amino acids. CDR3 nucleotide sequence: TGCGCCAGCAGCTTGGAAAGTAGCGGGGCCACAGATACGCAGTATTTT. Its translation: CASSLESSGATDTQYF.

CDR3 residues: CSVEEWELPYGYTF. The CDR3 region has the DNA TGCAGCGTTGAAGAGTGGGAACTCCCCTATGGCTACACCTTC. This chain joins TRBV29-1 and TRBJ1-2; D gene uncertain. This CDR3 spans 14 amino acids. Trimming removed 0 bases from V and 4 bases from J, with 12 bases in between. CDR1 and CDR2 (germline): SQVTM, ANQGSEA.

There are a few counts of this clonotype. The chain is built from TRBV20-1 and TRBJ1-2; tentatively, D is TRBD1 (6 bases). The CDR3 runs to 13 residues. Germline values: CDR1 DFQATT, CDR2 SNEGSKA (reference sequence). V lost 3 bases, J lost 2 bases, and 10 bases lay in between. The CDR3 region is CSARDSLNYGYTF. CDR3 nucleotide sequence: TGCAGTGCTAGGGACAGCCTCAACTATGGCTACACCTTC.

This clonotype has more than one count but fewer than ten. In DNA, the CDR3 is TGTGCCAGTAGTACTCTCCCGTGGGGACAGGCACCTCACGAGCAGTACTTC. This encodes CASSTLPWGQAPHEQYF. The chain joins TRBV19 to TRBJ2-7, with TRBD1 matching over 8 bases. Germline CDR1 LNHDA, CDR2 SQIVND (reference sequence). V was clipped by 4 bases and J by 5 bases; unmatched bases: 16. The CDR3 covers 17 residues.

This chain uses TRBV29-1 with TRBJ2-1, with unresolved D. The CDR3 covers 14 residues. CDR1 is SQVTM and CDR2 is ANQGSEA in the germline V gene. Trimming took 7 bases from V and 5 from J, leaving 18 bases between them. The CDR3 spells CSARRDSLNNEQFF. Written as DNA, the CDR3 is TGCAGCGCAAGGAGAGATTCCCTGAACAATGAGCAGTTCTTC.

This clonotype was observed a few times. DNA for the CDR3: TGTGCCAGCTCACGTTCCGGGACAGCTAACTATGGCTACACCTTC. This encodes CASSRSGTANYGYTF. The rearrangement joins TRBV18 to TRBJ1-2, with 7 bases fitting TRBD1. V trimming: 4 bases; J trimming: 0 bases; junction bases outside the gene matches: 5. Per germline, CDR1 KGHSH and CDR2 LQKENI. The CDR3 extends over 15 amino acids.

The sample holds many counts of this clonotype. V is TRBV2 and J is TRBJ1-5; weak D call: TRBD1 (5 bases). The CDR3 is 14 amino acids. Trimming took off 5 bases at V and 6 bases at J, with 14 bases between the two ends. From germline, CDR1 is SNHLY and CDR2 FYNNEI. CDR3 sequence reads: CASSPGRKSQPQHF. In DNA, the CDR3 is TGTGCCAGCAGTCCGGGACGGAAAAGTCAGCCCCAGCATTTT.

The rearrangement links TRBV27 to TRBJ1-3; possible D gene TRBD1, 6 bases. The CDR3 sequence is 17 residues long. Trimming took off 4 bases at V and 0 bases at J, with 16 bases between the two ends. Germline CDR1 and CDR2: MNHEY and SMNVEV (reference sequence). DNA for the CDR3: TGTGCCAGCAGTTCCACAGGGACGGGAGGCTCTGGAAACACCATATATTTT. This sequence encodes CASSSTGTGGSGNTIYF.

This clonotype appeared a few times. This chain joins TRBV7-9 and TRBJ2-3; D unresolved. V lost 6 bases to trimming and J lost 4 bases, with 17 bases between them. CDR3 length equals 15 residues. In germline, CDR1 is SEHNR, CDR2 FQNEAQ (reference sequence). CDR3 residues: CASRPWADEADTQYF. The CDR3 coding sequence is TGTGCCAGCAGACCATGGGCAGATGAGGCAGATACGCAGTATTTT.

The J gene is TRBJ2-3, the V gene TRBV4-1; 8 bases are a match to TRBD2. J lost 2 bases, V lost 3 bases, and 10 bases had no gene match. CDR3 length: 17 residues. Germline V gene lookup returns CDR1 MGHRA and CDR2 YSYEKL. The CDR3 here is CASSQENGGATTDTQYF. DNA of the CDR3: TGCGCCAGCAGCCAGGAAAACGGGGGGGCGACCACAGATACGCAGTATTTT.

This clonotype was seen repeatedly, ten times or more. This chain's CDR3 is CSVDKGQKNIQYF. In nucleotides, the CDR3 is TGCAGCGTTGATAAGGGACAGAAAAACATTCAGTACTTC. The gene calls are TRBV29-1 and TRBJ2-4; 7 bases match TRBD1. The CDR3 spans 13 residues. Germline trimming cut 3 bases from V and 4 bases from J; bases unmatched to any gene: 3. CDR1 and CDR2 from the germline V gene are SQVTM and ANQGSEA. Supplemented by reference TRBV29-1 and TRBJ2-4, the full variable domain reads SAVISQKPSRDICQRGTSLTIQCQVDSQVTMMFWYRQQPGQSLTLIATANQGSEATYESGFVIDKFPISRPNLTFSTLTVSNMSPEDSSIYLCSVDKGQKNIQYFGAGTRLSVL.

V is TRBV7-2 and J is TRBJ2-5, with 7 positions matching TRBD2. TRBJ2-1 matches the DNA end more closely, so the J call is doubtful. This CDR3 contains 14 residues. Germline CDR1 reads SGHTA; CDR2 reads FQGNSA. CDR3 amino acids: CASRPTSAGNEQFF. The CDR3 DNA sequence: TGTGCCAGCAGACCAACTAGCGCGGGCAATGAGCAGTTCTTC.

This clonotype has at least ten counts. The chain couples TRBV7-3 to TRBJ2-1, with D hard to call. The CDR3 has 13 residues. Trimming removed 1 base from V and 6 bases from J, with 7 bases in between. CDR1 is SGHTA, CDR2 FQGTGA, per germline. CDR3 nucleotide sequence: TGTGCCAGCAGCTTAAGCCTAACCAATGAGCAGTTCTTC. Translated: CASSLSLTNEQFF.

V gene TRBV7-3 combines with J gene TRBJ2-3, with D perhaps TRBD1 (5 bases). The V gene's germline CDR1 is SGHTA and CDR2 FQGTGA. The CDR3 covers 14 residues. V shed 2 bases and J shed 6 bases, with 12 bases lying between them. CDR3 sequence reads: CASSLGAVGDTQYF. For the CDR3, the DNA is TGTGCCAGCAGCTTAGGGGCCGTCGGGGATACGCAGTATTTT.

This clonotype showed up just a few times. The CDR3 sequence: CASSYGEGIGNTGELFF. The DNA of the CDR3 is TGTGCCAGCAGTTACGGGGAGGGAATCGGGAACACCGGGGAGCTGTTTTTT. The chain joins TRBV6-5 to TRBJ2-2; 7 bases line up with TRBD2. V trimming: 2 bases; J trimming: 1 base; junction bases outside the gene matches: 7. The CDR3 is 17 residues long. Germline lookup yields CDR1 MNHEY and CDR2 SVGAGI.

This clonotype showed up just a few times. The chain links TRBV28 to TRBJ2-1; the D is unclear. Near its end, the DNA agrees better with TRBJ2-7, so the J call may be wrong. Germline-derived CDR1 and CDR2 are MDHEN and SYDVKM. CDR3 length equals 15 residues. The CDR3 DNA is TGTGCCAGCAGTTTAAGGCGGTGGAGCTCCTACGAGCAGTACGTC. Translated: CASSLRRWSSYEQYV.

The V and J genes are TRBV7-2 and TRBJ1-4; tentatively, D is TRBD1 (6 bases). The V end was cut by 1 base, the J end by 3 bases, with 12 bases between. This CDR3 region has 16 residues. Germline CDR1 and CDR2: SGHTA and FQGNSA. In DNA, the CDR3 is TGTGCCAGCAGCTTAGTTGCACAGGGTCCTAATGAAAAACTGTTTTTT. Translated: CASSLVAQGPNEKLFF.